This entry lists 24 T cell receptor beta chains sequenced from one sample in a study of T cell responses to AZD1222 COVID-19 vaccine. Data came from immunoSEQ multiplex PCR; TCRdb stores just in-frame clones and leaves some out. The sample shows roughly 150,000 clones, just over 90% of them seen only once. The source material was peripheral blood, sampled on day 0 of AZD1222 vaccination. The receptor set was obtained from an adult in good health.

The gene calls are TRBV28 and TRBJ2-5; 8 nucleotides agree with TRBD1. The CDR3 contains 18 residues. CDR1 and CDR2 (germline): MDHEN, SYDVKM. Losses at the gene ends were 2 bases for V and 5 bases for J; bases not matched to a gene: 16. The CDR3, as DNA: TGTGCCAGCAGTTTACCGTCGATGAACAGGGGGAATGGTGAGACCCAGTACTTC. This codes for CASSLPSMNRGNGETQYF.

The chain uses TRBV28 and TRBJ1-1; D possibly corresponds to TRBD1 (6 bases). CDR3 size: 16 residues. Germline-derived CDR1 and CDR2 are MDHEN and SYDVKM. Between the trimmed V and J ends, which lost 6 bases and 0 bases, there was a span of 17 bases. The CDR3 DNA reads TGTGCCAGCAGGCGAAGACAGGAGCCCATGAACACTGAAGCTTTCTTT. Translated: CASRRRQEPMNTEAFF.

The V call is TRBV2, the J call TRBJ2-2; 10 bases are a match to TRBD2. Germline trimming cut 4 bases from V and 1 base from J; bases unmatched to any gene: 0. The CDR3 extends over 15 amino acids. The V gene's germline CDR1 is SNHLY and CDR2 FYNNEI. CDR3 nucleotide sequence: TGTGCCAGCAGTGCTAGCGGGGGGAACACCGGGGAGCTGTTTTTT. Translating it yields CASSASGGNTGELFF. Full variable domain (rest looked up from reference TRBV2 and TRBJ2-2): EPEVTQTPSHQVTQMGQEVILRCVPISNHLYFYWYRQILGQKVEFLVSFYNNEISEKSEIFDDQFSVERPDGSNFTLKIRSTKLEDSAMYFCASSASGGNTGELFFGEGSRLTVL.

The CDR3 here is CASSPPTGGSYGYTF. Written as DNA, the CDR3 is TGTGCCAGCTCACCCCCGACAGGGGGAAGCTATGGCTACACCTTC. The chain recombines TRBV18 with TRBJ1-2, with 9 bases matching TRBD1. Trimming took 3 bases from V and 4 from J; bases not matched to a gene: 6. Looked up from germline, CDR1 is KGHSH and CDR2 is LQKENI. The CDR3 has 15 residues.

The rearrangement joins TRBV7-8 to TRBJ1-5; no reliable D call. Per the germline V gene, CDR1 is SGHVS and CDR2 is FQNEAQ. The CDR3 sequence is 13 residues long. V was trimmed by 5 bases and J by 4 bases, leaving 9 bases between them. The CDR3 protein is CASSPDLNQPQHF. The CDR3 DNA reads as TGTGCCAGCAGCCCGGACCTAAATCAGCCCCAGCATTTT. Variable domain in full (rest from reference TRBV7-8 and TRBJ1-5): GAGVSQSPRYKVAKRGQDVALRCDPISGHVSLFWYQQALGQGPEFLTYFQNEAQLDKSGLPSDRFFAERPEGSVSTLKIQRTQQEDSAVYLCASSPDLNQPQHFGDGTRLSIL.

The chain is built from TRBV27 and TRBJ1-2; possible D gene TRBD1, 5 bases. The germline V gene encodes CDR1 MNHEY and CDR2 SMNVEV (reference sequence). The CDR3 length is 14 residues. V dropped 6 bases and J dropped 6 bases, with 17 bases sitting between them. Here the CDR3 DNA reads TGTGCCAGCAGCCCCGCCGGGGGGTTTGATGGCTACACCTTC. This codes for CASSPAGGFDGYTF.

The chain recombines TRBV7-3 with TRBJ2-5; 11 bases are shared with TRBD2. The CDR3 extends over 15 amino acids. V lost 5 bases to trimming and J lost 0 bases; unmatched junction nucleotides: 2. Germline V lookup: CDR1 SGHTA, CDR2 FQGTGA. CDR3 bases: TGTGCCAGCAGCCCTAGCGGGAGGAACCAAGAGACCCAGTACTTC. Protein product: CASSPSGRNQETQYF.

This rearrangement joins TRBV30 to TRBJ1-6; perhaps TRBD1 as D (5 bases). V was pared by 3 bases and J by 7 bases, with 7 bases between. The germline V gene has CDR1 GTSNPN and CDR2 SVGIG (reference sequence). The CDR3 has 12 residues. The CDR3 reads CAWSRQNSPLHF. The CDR3 DNA sequence: TGTGCCTGGAGCAGACAGAATTCACCCCTCCACTTT.

This clone has only one observation. Other DNA sequences within the sample encode an identical CDR3. The rearrangement joins TRBV5-1 to TRBJ2-7; 9 nucleotides match TRBD2. The CDR3 length is 14 residues. The trim removed 0 bases at V and 4 bases at J, leaving 2 bases unmatched. CDR1 and CDR2 from the germline V gene are SGHRS and YFSETQ. The CDR3 loop is CASSLVSGSYEQYF. The CDR3 DNA reads as TGCGCCAGCAGCTTGGTTAGCGGGAGTTACGAGCAGTACTTC.

The V gene is TRBV6-5, the J gene TRBJ2-7, with TRBD2 matching over 7 bases. Germline CDR1 and CDR2: MNHEY and SVGAGI. V shed 1 base and J 5 bases; nucleotides not matched to a gene: 5. The CDR3 spans 14 residues. In DNA, the CDR3 is TGTGCCAGCAGTTACTGGGAGGGTTCGCACGAGCAGTACTTC. Encoded protein: CASSYWEGSHEQYF.

This rearrangement joins TRBV28 to TRBJ2-5, with 12 bases fitting TRBD2. The CDR3 extends over 15 amino acids. Trimming cost V 6 bases and J 4 bases; bases outside gene matches: 6. From germline, CDR1 is MDHEN and CDR2 SYDVKM. The CDR3: CASSSSGREVETQYF. CDR3 sequence (DNA): TGTGCCAGCAGCTCTAGCGGGAGGGAGGTAGAGACCCAGTACTTC.

The gene calls are TRBV28 and TRBJ2-2, with 7 bases that match TRBD2. Germline V gene sequence: CDR1 MDHEN, CDR2 SYDVKM. V lost 6 bases, J lost 8 bases, and 9 bases stayed unmatched. The CDR3 sequence is 14 residues long. Written as DNA, the CDR3 is TGTGCCAGCAGCATCACCGGGACTACTGGGGAGCTGTTTTTT. Translating it yields CASSITGTTGELFF.

This clone appeared once. The chain carries TRBV15 and TRBJ1-5; D gene ambiguous. V was trimmed by 4 bases and J by 1 base, leaving 2 bases between them. Germline V gives CDR1 LNHNV, CDR2 YYDKDF (reference sequence). CDR3 size: 12 residues. CDR3 DNA: TGTGCCACCAGCAACAGCAATCAGCCCCAGCATTTT. It translates to CATSNSNQPQHF.

V gene TRBV27 combines with J gene TRBJ1-2, with 8 bases fitting TRBD1. CDR3 length: 14 amino acids. The junction had 10 bases not matched to a gene; V was cut back by 6 bases and J by 7 bases. Per germline, CDR1 MNHEY and CDR2 SMNVEV (reference sequence). The CDR3 loop is CASSPNRDRLGYTF. The CDR3 DNA sequence: TGTGCCAGCAGCCCGAACCGGGACAGGCTTGGCTACACCTTC.

CDR3 region: CASTTSGRSTGELFF. CDR3 sequence (DNA): TGCGCCAGCACCACTAGCGGGCGCTCCACCGGGGAGCTGTTTTTT. The V call is TRBV10-2, the J call TRBJ2-2; 9 bases fit TRBD2. The junction had 7 bases not matched to a gene; V was cut back by 7 bases and J by 4 bases. The CDR3 totals 15 residues. Germline CDR1 is WSHSY and CDR2 is SAAADI.

V is TRBV4-3 and J is TRBJ2-1; TRBD2 agrees at 9 bases. Germline V gives CDR1 LGHNA, CDR2 YSLEER. J lost 3 bases, V lost 0 bases, and 0 bases had no gene match. This CDR3 region has 15 residues. CDR3 DNA: TGCGCCAGCAGCCAAGAAGCGGGAGGCTACAATGAGCAGTTCTTC. Translated, it gives CASSQEAGGYNEQFF.

The chain employs TRBV6-5 and TRBJ1-1; D gene uncertain. This CDR3 spans 15 amino acids. The germline V gene encodes CDR1 MNHEY and CDR2 SVGAGI. Trimming cost V 0 bases and J 0 bases, with 8 bases left between them. CDR3 coding DNA: TGTGCCAGCAGTTACTCTGGGAGTGTGAACACTGAAGCTTTCTTT. This gives the protein CASSYSGSVNTEAFF.

This chain connects TRBV2 to TRBJ1-5; D not certain. The germline CDR1 and CDR2 sequences are SNHLY and FYNNEI. The CDR3 spans 16 residues. The V gene lost 1 base and the J gene lost 7 bases, with 17 bases spanning the gap. The CDR3 sequence: CASSEDSLGGGQPQHF. CDR3 DNA: TGTGCCAGCAGTGAAGACAGCTTGGGCGGTGGGCAGCCCCAGCATTTT.

The chain uses TRBV14 and TRBJ2-7; tentatively, D is TRBD2 (5 bases). Germline V lookup: CDR1 SGHDN, CDR2 FVKESK. This CDR3 is 15 amino acids long. The ends were cut back, 3 bases at V and 3 bases at J, with 15 bases in the middle. The CDR3 sequence: CASSQAAASYYEQYF. The CDR3 DNA sequence: TGTGCCAGCAGCCAGGCAGCGGCCTCCTACTACGAGCAGTACTTC.

The V and J genes are TRBV28 and TRBJ1-2; perhaps TRBD1 as D (5 bases). Looked up from germline, CDR1 is MDHEN and CDR2 is SYDVKM. V lost 7 bases and J 5 bases, leaving 29 bases between the germline ends. This CDR3 spans 18 amino acids. The CDR3 nucleotides read TGTGCCAGCACCCCAGGCGGAGGGGCCCCGGTGGGGAGATATGGCTACACCTTC. Translation: CASTPGGGAPVGRYGYTF.

This clone has just a few counts. V is TRBV6-2 or TRBV6-3 and J is TRBJ2-2, with a tentative D call TRBD2 (5 bases). Germline V CDR1 and CDR2: MNHEY, SVGEGT. CDR3 size: 14 residues. Trimming took off 1 base at V and 4 bases at J, with 7 bases between the two ends. The CDR3 DNA sequence: TGTGCCAGCAGTTACTTACGGGGCACCGGGGAGCTGTTTTTT. Amino acids: CASSYLRGTGELFF.

This chain uses TRBV4-3 with TRBJ2-1; 12 bases are shared with TRBD2. Germline lookup yields CDR1 LGHNA and CDR2 YSLEER. The CDR3 totals 16 residues. V dropped 4 bases and J dropped 3; count of bases not matched to a gene: 4. The CDR3 nucleotides are TGCGCCAGCAGCCTCCGACTAGCGGGAGTCTACAATGAGCAGTTCTTC. It yields the protein CASSLRLAGVYNEQFF.

The J gene is TRBJ1-5, the V gene TRBV5-8, with a weak D call TRBD1 (5 bases). The CDR3 covers 13 residues. Germline CDR1 is SGHTS and CDR2 is YDEGEE. V lost 4 bases, J lost 5 bases, and 10 bases lay in between. CDR3 residues: CASSRGAYQPQHF. CDR3 in DNA: TGTGCCAGCAGCAGAGGGGCCTATCAGCCCCAGCATTTT.

In DNA, the CDR3 is TGTGCCAGCAGTCCCCAGGCCGCGGGCATCTATGGCTACACCTTC. It specifies CASSPQAAGIYGYTF. This chain connects TRBV6-2 or TRBV6-3 to TRBJ1-2; D is unresolved. The germline gives CDR1 MNHEY, CDR2 SVGEGT. The germline V and J ends were trimmed by 5 bases and 4 bases, with 17 bases remaining between them. The CDR3 consists of 15 residues.